These T cell receptor beta chains were read from a single sample in a study of Graves' ophthalmopathy and Graves' hyperthyroidism. TCRdb redid the calling of the multiplex PCR reads with MiXCR, one entry per CDR3 protein. The repertoire includes approximately 210,000 distinct CDR3 sequences, about a fifth of them detected once, and approximately 39% sits in the top ten. Sequenced sample: peripheral blood. The receptor source for this set is a woman aged 45-65 years with Graves' ophthalmopathy. CDR3s include the opening cysteine and the closing phenylalanine or tryptophan. Fields, in order: V gene, clone size, D gene, J gene, CDR3 protein, CDR3 DNA. D genes are given only for firm matches. The size entry is marked missing in some rows and otherwise reads once, few, many or a size class.

V: TRBV6-5; size: many; D: TRBD2; J: TRBJ2-7; CDR3: CASSPWTSGKGEQYF; DNA: TGTGCCAGCAGCCCCTGGACTAGCGGGAAGGGCGAGCAGTACTTC
V: TRBV2; size: -; D: -; J: TRBJ2-3; CDR3: CASSDTSRIDTQYF; DNA: TGTGCCAGCAGTGACACTAGTAGAATCGATACGCAGTATTTT
V: TRBV28; size: -; D: TRBD2; J: TRBJ2-7; CDR3: CASSFSVAGSNEQYF; DNA: TGTGCCAGCAGTTTCTCGGTAGCGGGGTCCAACGAGCAGTACTTC
V: TRBV4-1; size: few; D: TRBD1; J: TRBJ2-7; CDR3: CASSRTGEGEQYF; DNA: TGCGCCAGCAGCCGGACAGGGGAGGGCGAGCAGTACTTC
V: TRBV27; size: -; D: TRBD1; J: TRBJ2-7; CDR3: CASSFDRGANEQYF; DNA: TGTGCCAGCAGTTTCGACAGGGGCGCGAACGAGCAGTACTTC
V: TRBV28; size: many; D: -; J: TRBJ1-1; CDR3: CASSLLAAAFF; DNA: TGTGCCAGCAGTTTACTGGCAGCTGCTTTCTTT
V: TRBV4-1; size: many; D: -; J: TRBJ2-5; CDR3: CASSQTPSRQETQYF; DNA: TGCGCCAGCAGCCAAACCCCTAGCCGGCAAGAGACCCAGTACTTC
V: TRBV20-1; size: -; D: -; J: TRBJ2-5; CDR3: CSASGQNQETQYF; DNA: TGCAGTGCTAGCGGCCAGAACCAAGAGACCCAGTACTTC
V: TRBV2; size: many; D: -; J: TRBJ2-6; CDR3: CASSASRAPGANVLTF; DNA: TGTGCCAGCAGTGCCAGCAGGGCACCTGGGGCCAACGTCCTGACTTTC
V: TRBV9; size: many; D: -; J: TRBJ2-6; CDR3: CASSAYRVAGANVLTF; DNA: TGTGCCAGCAGCGCATACAGGGTTGCCGGGGCCAACGTCCTGACTTTC
V: TRBV28; size: many; D: -; J: TRBJ2-7; CDR3: CASSNQGNEQYF; DNA: TGTGCCAGCAGTAACCAGGGAAACGAGCAGTACTTC
V: TRBV27; size: many; D: -; J: TRBJ1-3; CDR3: CASSSWASGNTIYF; DNA: TGTGCCAGCAGTTCGTGGGCCTCTGGAAACACCATATATTTT
V: TRBV19; size: few; D: TRBD1; J: TRBJ2-2; CDR3: CASRPRTGKNTGELFF; DNA: TGTGCCAGTAGACCCCGGACAGGAAAAAACACCGGGGAGCTGTTTTTT
V: TRBV14; size: -; D: -; J: TRBJ2-2; CDR3: CASSHRVGIRDTGELFF; DNA: TGTGCCAGCAGCCATCGTGTGGGCATCCGAGACACCGGGGAGCTGTTTTTT
V: TRBV27; size: many; D: -; J: TRBJ2-5; CDR3: CASSFYGGQETQYF; DNA: TGTGCCAGCAGTTTTTATGGTGGGCAAGAGACCCAGTACTTC
V: TRBV7-8; size: many; D: TRBD2; J: TRBJ2-7; CDR3: CASSFPGREAYEQYF; DNA: TGTGCCAGCAGCTTCCCCGGCCGGGAGGCCTACGAGCAGTACTTC
V: TRBV5-5; size: many; D: -; J: TRBJ2-4; CDR3: CASSLALAGDIQYF; DNA: TGTGCCAGCAGCTTGGCTCTGGCAGGGGACATTCAGTACTTC
V: TRBV12-5; size: many; D: -; J: TRBJ2-7; CDR3: CASGLDSSLSYEQYF; DNA: TGTGCTAGTGGACTTGACAGTTCCTTGTCCTACGAGCAGTACTTC
V: TRBV12-3/TRBV12-4; size: many; D: TRBD1; J: TRBJ2-7; CDR3: CASSLAPGTGGYEQYF; DNA: TGTGCCAGCAGTTTAGCCCCCGGGACAGGGGGCTACGAGCAGTACTTC
V: TRBV15; size: -; D: -; J: TRBJ1-6; CDR3: CATSRSTNGSPLHF; DNA: TGTGCCACCAGCAGATCCACCAATGGGTCACCCCTCCACTTT
V: TRBV6-1; size: -; D: -; J: TRBJ1-2; CDR3: CAGKGEVYGYTF; DNA: TGTGCCGGAAAAGGTGAAGTCTATGGCTACACCTTC
V: TRBV9; size: many; D: -; J: TRBJ2-2; CDR3: CASSVAVNTGELFF; DNA: TGTGCCAGCAGCGTAGCGGTGAACACCGGGGAGCTGTTTTTT
V: TRBV19; size: many; D: -; J: TRBJ1-1; CDR3: CASSKSSLTTEAFF; DNA: TGTGCCAGTAGTAAGAGCAGTTTGACGACTGAAGCTTTCTTT
V: TRBV18; size: many; D: -; J: TRBJ1-1; CDR3: CASSPVQAITEAFF; DNA: TGTGCCAGCTCACCAGTGCAAGCCATCACTGAAGCTTTCTTT
V: TRBV2; size: -; D: TRBD2; J: TRBJ2-5; CDR3: CASSGTGLAGSQETQYF; DNA: TGTGCCAGCAGTGGGACTGGACTAGCGGGATCTCAAGAGACCCAGTACTTC
V: TRBV5-1; size: few; D: -; J: TRBJ1-2; CDR3: CASSLELDFYGYTF; DNA: TGCGCCAGCAGCTTGGAACTCGACTTCTATGGCTACACCTTC
V: TRBV7-2; size: many; D: -; J: TRBJ2-2; CDR3: CASTQNTGELFF; DNA: TGTGCCAGCACCCAGAACACCGGGGAGCTGTTTTTT
V: TRBV18; size: many; D: -; J: TRBJ1-2; CDR3: CASSPPGSDYGYTF; DNA: TGTGCCAGCTCACCCCCGGGAAGCGACTATGGCTACACCTTC
V: TRBV4-1; size: many; D: -; J: TRBJ1-5; CDR3: CASSLPGLTGNQPQHF; DNA: TGCGCCAGCAGCCTGCCGGGCCTCACGGGCAATCAGCCCCAGCATTTT
V: TRBV12-3/TRBV12-4; size: many; D: -; J: TRBJ1-3; CDR3: CASSERVGVRGNTIYF; DNA: TGTGCCAGCAGTGAGAGAGTTGGGGTCCGGGGAAACACCATATATTTT
V: TRBV3-1; size: few; D: -; J: TRBJ2-7; CDR3: CASSQMPYEQYF; DNA: TGTGCCAGCAGCCAAATGCCCTACGAGCAGTACTTC
V: TRBV15; size: many; D: -; J: TRBJ2-5; CDR3: CATSRAYQETQYF; DNA: TGTGCCACCAGCAGAGCCTACCAAGAGACCCAGTACTTC
V: TRBV20-1; size: many; D: -; J: TRBJ1-2; CDR3: CSASTGANYGYTF; DNA: TGCAGTGCTAGTACGGGGGCCAATTATGGCTACACCTTC
V: TRBV24-1; size: many; D: -; J: TRBJ1-5; CDR3: CATSVGHSNQPQHF; DNA: TGTGCCACCAGTGTGGGCCATAGCAATCAGCCCCAGCATTTT
V: TRBV20-1; size: -; D: -; J: TRBJ2-7; CDR3: CSARGGPRVTYEQYF; DNA: TGCAGTGCTAGGGGGGGACCGCGAGTTACCTACGAGCAGTACTTC